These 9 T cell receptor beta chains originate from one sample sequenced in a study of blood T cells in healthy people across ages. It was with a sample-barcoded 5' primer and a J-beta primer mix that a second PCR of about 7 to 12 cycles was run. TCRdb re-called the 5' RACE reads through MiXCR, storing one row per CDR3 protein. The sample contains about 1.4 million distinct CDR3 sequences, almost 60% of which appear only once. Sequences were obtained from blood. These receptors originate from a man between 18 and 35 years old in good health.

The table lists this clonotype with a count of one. This chain's CDR3 is CASSSPRQGNTGELFF. The CDR3 nucleotides are TGTGCCAGCAGTTCCCCCCGACAGGGAAACACCGGGGAGCTGTTTTTT. The rearrangement links TRBV27 to TRBJ2-2, with 7 bases lining up with TRBD1. With 4 bases clipped from V and 2 bases from J, the junction kept 7 bases outside the gene matches. Germline V lookup: CDR1 MNHEY, CDR2 SMNVEV (reference sequence). The CDR3 is 16 residues long.

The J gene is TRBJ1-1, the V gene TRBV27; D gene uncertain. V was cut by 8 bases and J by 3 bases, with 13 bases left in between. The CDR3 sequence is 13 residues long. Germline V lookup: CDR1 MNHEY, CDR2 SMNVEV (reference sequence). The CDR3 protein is CASSPPGHTEAFF. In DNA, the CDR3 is TGTGCCAGCTCCCCTCCGGGCCACACTGAAGCTTTCTTT.

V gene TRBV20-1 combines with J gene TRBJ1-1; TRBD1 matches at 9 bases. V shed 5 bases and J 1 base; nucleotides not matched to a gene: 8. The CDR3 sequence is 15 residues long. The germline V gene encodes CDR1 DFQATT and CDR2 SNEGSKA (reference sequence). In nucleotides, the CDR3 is TGCAGTGCTCCCCCCGTACAGGGGGCGAACACTGAAGCTTTCTTT. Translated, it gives CSAPPVQGANTEAFF.

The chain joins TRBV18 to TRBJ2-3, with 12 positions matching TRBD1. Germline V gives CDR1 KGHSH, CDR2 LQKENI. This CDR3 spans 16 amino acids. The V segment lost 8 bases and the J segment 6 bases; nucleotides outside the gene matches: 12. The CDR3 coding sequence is TGTGCCAGCCTTTCCGGGACAGGGGGCGCGGCGGATACGCAGTATTTT. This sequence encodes CASLSGTGGAADTQYF.

This chain's CDR3 is CASSLPGTGGTDTQYF. The CDR3 DNA follows: TGTGCCAGCAGCTTGCCAGGGACAGGAGGGACAGATACGCAGTATTTT. The V and J genes are TRBV7-9 and TRBJ2-3, with TRBD1 matching over 8 bases. Trimming removed 3 bases from V and 3 bases from J; junction bases left unmatched: 8. This CDR3 region has 16 residues. Per germline, CDR1 SEHNR and CDR2 FQNEAQ (reference sequence).

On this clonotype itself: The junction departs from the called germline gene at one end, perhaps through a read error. The DNA for the CDR3 is TGCAGTGCTGGAGAGGTGCGATCCTACGAGCAGTACTTC. Amino acids: CSAGEVRSYEQYF. The genes are TRBV20-1 and TRBJ2-7; D gene ambiguous. The CDR3 length is 13 residues. Per germline, CDR1 DFQATT and CDR2 SNEGSKA (reference sequence).

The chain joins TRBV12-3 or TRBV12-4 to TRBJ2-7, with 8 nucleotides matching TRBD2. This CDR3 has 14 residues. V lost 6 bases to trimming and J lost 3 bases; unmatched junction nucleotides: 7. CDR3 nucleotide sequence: TGTGCCAGCAGCCGGGGGGGGGAGATCTACGAGCAGTACTTC. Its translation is CASSRGGEIYEQYF.

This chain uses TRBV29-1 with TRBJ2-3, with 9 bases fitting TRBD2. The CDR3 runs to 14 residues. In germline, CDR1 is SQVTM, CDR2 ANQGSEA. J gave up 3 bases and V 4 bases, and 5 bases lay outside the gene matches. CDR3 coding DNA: TGCAGCGTTGCGACTAGCGGATATACAGATACGCAGTATTTT. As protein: CSVATSGYTDTQYF.

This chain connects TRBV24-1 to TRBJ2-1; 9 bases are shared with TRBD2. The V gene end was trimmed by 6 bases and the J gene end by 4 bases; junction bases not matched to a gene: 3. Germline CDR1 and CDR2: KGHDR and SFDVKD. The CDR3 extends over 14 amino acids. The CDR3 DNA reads TGTGCCACCAGTCCGGGACTAGCTTACAATGAGCAGTTCTTC. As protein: CATSPGLAYNEQFF.